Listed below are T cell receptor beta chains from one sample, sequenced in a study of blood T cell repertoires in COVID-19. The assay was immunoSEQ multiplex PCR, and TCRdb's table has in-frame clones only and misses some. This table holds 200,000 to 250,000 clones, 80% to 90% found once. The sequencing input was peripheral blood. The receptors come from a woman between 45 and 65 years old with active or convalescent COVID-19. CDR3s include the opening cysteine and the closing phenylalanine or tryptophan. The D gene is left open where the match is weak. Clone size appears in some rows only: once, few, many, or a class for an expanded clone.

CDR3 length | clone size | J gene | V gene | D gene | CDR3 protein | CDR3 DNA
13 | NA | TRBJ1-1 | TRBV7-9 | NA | CASSSDSPSQAFF | TGTGCCAGCAGCTCGGACAGTCCTAGTCAAGCTTTCTTT
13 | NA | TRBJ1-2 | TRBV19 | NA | CASSILTGYGYTF | TGTGCCAGTAGTATCTTGACGGGCTATGGCTACACCTTC
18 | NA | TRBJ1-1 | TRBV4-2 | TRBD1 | CASSQDRPLLGQGTEAFF | TGTGCCAGCAGCCAAGATCGACCGCTACTGGGACAGGGGACTGAAGCTTTCTTT
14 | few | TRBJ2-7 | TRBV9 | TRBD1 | CASSDGQDSYEQYF | TGTGCCAGCAGCGACGGACAGGACTCCTACGAGCAGTACTTC
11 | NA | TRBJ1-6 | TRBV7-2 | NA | CASSQNSPLHF | TGTGCCAGCAGCCAAAATTCACCCCTCCACTTT
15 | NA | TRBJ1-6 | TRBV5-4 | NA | CASSIDSSYNSPLHF | TGTGCCAGCAGCATTGACAGTTCCTATAATTCACCCCTCCACTTT
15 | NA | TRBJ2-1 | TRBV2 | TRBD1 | CASSSGTASYNEQFF | TGTGCCAGCAGTTCCGGGACAGCTTCCTACAATGAGCAGTTCTTC
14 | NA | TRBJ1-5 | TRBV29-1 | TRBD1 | CSVGAGGNNQPQHF | TGCAGCGTTGGGGCAGGGGGGAATAATCAGCCCCAGCATTTT
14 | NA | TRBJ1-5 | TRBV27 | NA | CASTLVAGNQPQHF | TGTGCCAGCACCCTCGTGGCAGGGAATCAGCCCCAGCATTTT
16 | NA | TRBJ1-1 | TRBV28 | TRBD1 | CASSSHGDSVNTEAFF | TGTGCCAGCAGTTCCCATGGGGACAGTGTGAACACTGAAGCTTTCTTT
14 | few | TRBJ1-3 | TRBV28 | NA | CAFESGRGGNTIYF | TGTGCCTTCGAGTCCGGAAGGGGCGGAAACACCATATATTTT
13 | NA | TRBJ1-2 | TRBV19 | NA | CASSGGIDYGYTF | TGTGCCAGTAGCGGAGGTATAGACTATGGCTACACCTTC
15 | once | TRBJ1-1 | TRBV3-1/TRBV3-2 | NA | CASSRAAGAITEAFF | TGTGCCAGCAGCCGAGCCGCGGGGGCGATCACTGAAGCTTTCTTT
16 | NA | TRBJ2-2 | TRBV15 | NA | CATSRRVSESDGELFF | TGTGCCACCAGCAGGAGGGTCTCAGAGAGTGACGGGGAGCTGTTTTTT
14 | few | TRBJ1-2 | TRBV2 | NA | CASSDKDRNYGYTF | TGTGCCAGCAGTGATAAGGACAGAAACTATGGCTACACCTTC
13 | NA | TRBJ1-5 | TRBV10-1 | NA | CASSEFAGQPQHF | TGCGCCAGCAGTGAGTTCGCCGGTCAGCCCCAGCATTTT
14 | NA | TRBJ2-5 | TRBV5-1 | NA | CASSFSGFGETQYF | TGCGCCAGCAGCTTCTCGGGTTTTGGAGAGACCCAGTACTTC
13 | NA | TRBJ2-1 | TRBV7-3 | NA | CASSSQTRNEQFF | TGTGCCAGCAGCTCTCAGACTAGAAATGAGCAGTTCTTC
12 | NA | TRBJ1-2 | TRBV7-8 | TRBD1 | CASSDRGPGYTF | TGTGCCAGCTCTGACAGGGGACCTGGCTACACCTTC
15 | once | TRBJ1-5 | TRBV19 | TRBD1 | CAVRAQGAGGVAQHF | TGTGCCGTGCGAGCGCAGGGGGCTGGTGGGGTAGCCCAGCATTTT
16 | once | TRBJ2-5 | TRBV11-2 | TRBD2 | CASSSILAGGWETQYF | TGTGCCAGCAGCTCCATACTAGCGGGGGGATGGGAGACCCAGTACTTC
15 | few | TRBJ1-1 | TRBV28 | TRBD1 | CASSPADREAPEAFF | TGTGCCAGCAGCCCCGCTGACAGGGAAGCCCCTGAAGCTTTCTTT
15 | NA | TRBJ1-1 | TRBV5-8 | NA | CASSLAHRVNTEAFF | TGTGCCAGCAGCTTGGCCCACAGGGTGAACACTGAAGCTTTCTTT
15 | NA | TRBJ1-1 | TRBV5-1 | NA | CASSSSGEKNTEAFF | TGCGCCAGCAGCTCGTCCGGGGAGAAGAACACTGAAGCTTTCTTT
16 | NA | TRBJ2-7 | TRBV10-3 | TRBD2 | CAISAQLAGGPIEQYF | TGTGCCATCAGTGCCCAACTAGCGGGAGGGCCGATCGAGCAGTACTTC
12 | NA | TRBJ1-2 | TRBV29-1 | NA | CSVGTNLYGYTF | TGCAGCGTAGGGACAAATCTATATGGCTACACCTTC
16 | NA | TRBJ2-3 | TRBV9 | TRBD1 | CASSLYGDRGRDTQYF | TGTGCCAGCAGTCTTTACGGGGACAGGGGTAGAGATACGCAGTATTTT
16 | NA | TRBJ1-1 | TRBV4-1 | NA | CASSQDGKGVNTEAFF | TGCGCCAGCAGCCAAGATGGGAAGGGGGTGAACACTGAAGCTTTCTTT
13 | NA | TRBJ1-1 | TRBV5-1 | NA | CASSLQGDTEAFF | TGCGCCAGCAGCTTACAGGGAGATACTGAAGCTTTCTTT
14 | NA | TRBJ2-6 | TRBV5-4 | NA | CASSSSSGANVLTF | TGTGCCAGCAGCTCGAGTTCTGGGGCCAACGTCCTGACTTTC
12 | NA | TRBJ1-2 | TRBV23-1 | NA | CAERGGNYGYTF | TGCGCCGAGCGGGGAGGAAACTATGGCTACACCTTC
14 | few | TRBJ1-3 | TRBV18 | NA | CASSPTTGGNTIYF | TGTGCCAGCTCACCAACTACGGGGGGAAACACCATATATTTT
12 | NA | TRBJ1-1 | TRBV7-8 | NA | CASSLVVTEAFF | TGTGCCAGCAGCTTAGTCGTCACTGAAGCTTTCTTT
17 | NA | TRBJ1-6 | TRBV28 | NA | CASSLRSGSSYNSPLHF | TGTGCCAGCAGTCTTAGATCGGGAAGCTCCTATAATTCACCCCTCCACTTT
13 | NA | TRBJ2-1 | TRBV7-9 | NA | CASSTGGIDEQFF | TGTGCCAGCAGCACTGGAGGTATCGATGAGCAGTTCTTC
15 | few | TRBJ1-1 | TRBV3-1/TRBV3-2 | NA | CASSQVPQGIGEAFF | TGTGCCAGCAGCCAAGTACCGCAGGGGATAGGTGAAGCTTTCTTT
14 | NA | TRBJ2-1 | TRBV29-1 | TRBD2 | CSVGSKGAGIEQFF | TGCAGCGTAGGCAGTAAAGGAGCGGGAATTGAGCAGTTCTTC
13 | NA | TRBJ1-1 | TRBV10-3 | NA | CAISEQANTEAFF | TGTGCCATCAGTGAGCAGGCCAACACTGAAGCTTTCTTT
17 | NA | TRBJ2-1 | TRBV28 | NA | CASSLWGSGGTYNEQFF | TGTGCCAGCAGTTTATGGGGTAGCGGAGGTACTTACAATGAGCAGTTCTTC
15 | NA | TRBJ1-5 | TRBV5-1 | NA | CASSLQGSYNQPQHF | TGCGCCAGCAGTTTGCAGGGTAGCTACAATCAGCCCCAGCATTTT
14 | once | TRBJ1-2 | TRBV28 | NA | CASSGAGKSYGYTF | TGTGCCAGCAGTGGAGCCGGGAAGTCCTATGGCTACACCTTC
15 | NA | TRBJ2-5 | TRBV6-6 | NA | CASSALDRGQETQYF | TGTGCCAGCAGCGCCCTCGACAGAGGCCAAGAGACCCAGTACTTC
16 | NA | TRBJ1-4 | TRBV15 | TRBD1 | CATSRDWGQLNEKLFF | TGTGCCACCAGCAGAGATTGGGGACAGCTAAATGAAAAACTGTTTTTT
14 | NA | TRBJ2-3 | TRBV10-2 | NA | CASSEPTSTDTQYF | TGCGCCAGCAGTGAACCGACTAGCACAGATACGCAGTATTTT
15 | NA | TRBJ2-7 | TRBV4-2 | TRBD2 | CASSQDGLAGGEQYF | TGTGCCAGCAGCCAAGACGGGCTAGCGGGAGGTGAGCAGTACTTC
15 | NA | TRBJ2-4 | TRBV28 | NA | CASSLNGGRKNIQYF | TGTGCCAGCAGTTTAAACGGGGGGCGTAAAAACATTCAGTACTTC
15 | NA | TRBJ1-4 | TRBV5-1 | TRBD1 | CASSPGTGRGEKLFF | TGCGCCAGCAGCCCGGGGACAGGGCGCGGTGAAAAACTGTTTTTT
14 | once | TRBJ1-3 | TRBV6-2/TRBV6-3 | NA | CASSGTSSGNTIYF | TGTGCCAGCAGCGGGACAAGTTCTGGAAACACCATATATTTT
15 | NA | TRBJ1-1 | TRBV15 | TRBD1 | CATSSSVGGTTEAFF | TGTGCCACCAGCAGTTCCGTAGGGGGCACCACTGAAGCTTTCTTT
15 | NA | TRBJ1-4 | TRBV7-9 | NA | CASSPGTTANEKLFF | TGTGCCAGCAGCCCCGGGACAACGGCTAATGAAAAACTGTTTTTT
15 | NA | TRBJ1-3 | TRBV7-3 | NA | CASSLSSGAGNTIYF | TGTGCCAGCAGCTTAAGTTCCGGGGCTGGAAACACCATATATTTT
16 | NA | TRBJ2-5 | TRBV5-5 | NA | CASSLDNLGGKETQYF | TGTGCCAGCAGCTTGGATAACCTAGGGGGAAAAGAGACCCAGTACTTC
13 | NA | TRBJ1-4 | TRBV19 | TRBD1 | CASQGQRNEKLFF | TGTGCCAGCCAGGGACAGCGAAATGAAAAACTGTTTTTT
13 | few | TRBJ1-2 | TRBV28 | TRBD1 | CASSSQGAGGYTF | TGTGCCAGCAGTTCACAGGGGGCGGGAGGCTACACCTTC
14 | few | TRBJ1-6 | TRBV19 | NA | CASSPLAENSPLHF | TGTGCCAGTAGTCCCTTGGCCGAAAATTCACCCCTCCACTTT